This TCR beta chain originates from a study of blood T cells in healthy people across ages. Across the study: Every two T cells gave about one barcoded beta molecule via template switching.

Broader study findings: A strong correlation was found between TCR beta diversity and the percentage of naive T cells. Observed TCR beta diversity per million T cells went down as age went up. This fall followed a roughly linear course with age.

Sample donors were healthy Caucasian individuals that came from Russia, aged about 6 to 100. The second PCR ran roughly 6 to 11 cycles with a sample-barcoded 5' primer and J-beta primers. MiXCR, run by TCRdb on the 5' RACE reads, gives a single entry per CDR3 protein. The table lists approximately 800,000 distinct CDR3 sequences, roughly 60% of them singletons. The CDR3 length is 18 residues. Germline V gene sequence: CDR1 SGHVS, CDR2 FNYEAQ. The V gene end was trimmed by 5 bases and the J gene end by 1 base; junction bases not matched to a gene: 9. On this clonotype itself: What it binds is not known.

What was sequenced was blood. The V and J genes are TRBV7-6 and TRBJ2-1; 12 bases match TRBD2. The sequence derives from a man aged 25 to 40 in good health. The CDR3 loop reads CASSRTTSGGGSYNEQFF. The CDR3 bases are TGTGCCAGCAGCCGAACGACTAGCGGGGGAGGGTCCTACAATGAGCAGTTCTTC.